The 15 T cell receptor beta chains reported below all come from one sample, sequenced in a study of T cells in Graves' hyperthyroidism and ophthalmopathy. TCR beta CDR3 regions were amplified from RNA transcripts. HTBI primers were the set used in a first-round RT-PCR of the TCR CDR3. TCRdb called the multiplex PCR reads again in MiXCR, with one record for every CDR3 protein. The data contain under 350,000 distinct CDR3 sequences, roughly 20% of them seen just once; the ten biggest clones take up about half. The material sequenced was blood. These receptors originate from a woman aged 45-65 years with Graves' hyperthyroidism.

The V gene is TRBV28, the J gene TRBJ2-5; no clear D gene. Germline V gene sequence: CDR1 MDHEN, CDR2 SYDVKM. This CDR3 spans 15 amino acids. The CDR3 sequence: CVSPGLSTGVETQYF. The CDR3 DNA reads TGTGTCTCCCCGGGCCTCAGCACCGGCGTAGAGACCCAGTACTTC.

V gene TRBV6-1 combines with J gene TRBJ2-3; D not certain. The germline V gene has CDR1 MNHNS and CDR2 SASEGT. Trimming stripped 1 base from V and 4 bases from J, with 9 bases between. CDR3 length: 14 amino acids. The CDR3 DNA follows: TGTGCCAGCAGTGAAGGAGTAGCTTCAGATACGCAGTATTTT. Its protein product is CASSEGVASDTQYF.

This clonotype was seen a handful of times. The chain has TRBV20-1 and TRBJ2-1, with 8 bases lining up with TRBD2. Unmatched junction bases numbered 9, after V lost 6 bases and J lost 5 bases. The CDR3 covers 14 residues. CDR1 is DFQATT, CDR2 SNEGSKA, per germline (reference sequence). The CDR3 DNA follows: TGCAGTGCCACGACCGGGACTAGACACAATGAGCAGTTCTTC. Translated: CSATTGTRHNEQFF.

This clonotype was found many times. The chain has TRBV18 and TRBJ1-6; TRBD1 matches 7 bases. CDR1 is KGHSH and CDR2 is LQKENI in the germline V gene. The V segment lost 3 bases and the J segment 10 bases; nucleotides outside the gene matches: 6. This CDR3 is 14 amino acids long. The CDR3 region has the DNA TGTGCCAGCTCACCCAGGGACAGTGGCTCACCCCTCCACTTT. Protein: CASSPRDSGSPLHF.

This clonotype was detected only a few times. The chain employs TRBV5-1 and TRBJ1-4, with D perhaps TRBD1 (5 bases). V was clipped by 4 bases and J by 5 bases, with 12 bases between them. CDR1 and CDR2 from the germline V gene are SGHRS and YFSETQ. The CDR3 consists of 14 residues. The CDR3 region is CASSGGWKNEKLFF. DNA for the CDR3: TGCGCCAGCAGCGGGGGGTGGAAAAATGAAAAACTGTTTTTT.

The chain has TRBV4-1 and TRBJ1-3, with D uncertain. Trimming took 1 base from V and 4 from J, leaving 5 bases between them. The CDR3 covers 13 residues. Germline loops: CDR1 MGHRA, CDR2 YSYEKL. In DNA form, the CDR3 reads TGCGCCAGCAGCCAAGTGGGGGGAAACACCATATATTTT. This gives the protein CASSQVGGNTIYF.

This clonotype was detected only a few times. The chain has TRBV9 and TRBJ2-1; no firm D call. The CDR3 is 14 amino acids. The V gene lost 0 bases and the J gene lost 0 bases, with 4 bases spanning the gap. Germline CDR1 reads SGDLS; CDR2 reads YYNGEE. CDR3 amino acids: CASSVGSSYNEQFF. As DNA, the CDR3 is TGTGCCAGCAGCGTAGGCAGCTCCTACAATGAGCAGTTCTTC.

This clonotype was counted only a few times. V usage is TRBV29-1 and J usage is TRBJ1-1, with a possible D match to TRBD1 (6 bases). The CDR3 spans 14 residues. Trimming pared 4 bases from V and 1 base from J, leaving 13 bases between. CDR1 and CDR2 (germline): SQVTM, ANQGSEA. In DNA form, the CDR3 reads TGCAGCGTTGGAGACGGGACAACGAACACTGAAGCTTTCTTT. This translates into CSVGDGTTNTEAFF. The full variable domain, rest sourced from reference TRBV29-1 and TRBJ1-1, is SAVISQKPSRDICQRGTSLTIQCQVDSQVTMMFWYRQQPGQSLTLIATANQGSEATYESGFVIDKFPISRPNLTFSTLTVSNMSPEDSSIYLCSVGDGTTNTEAFFGQGTRLTVV.

The chain recombines TRBV12-3 or TRBV12-4 with TRBJ2-5, with TRBD2 as a possible D gene (6 bases). V was trimmed by 3 bases and J by 5 bases, leaving 13 bases between them. CDR3 length equals 14 residues. The CDR3 loop is CASSFERAGETQYF. CDR3 sequence (DNA): TGTGCCAGCAGTTTCGAGCGGGCGGGGGAGACCCAGTACTTC.

This clonotype was observed a few times. CDR3 DNA sequence: TGTGCCAGCACTCCGACAGCCTATAATGAAAAACTGTTTTTT. Protein: CASTPTAYNEKLFF. V and J are TRBV6-1 and TRBJ1-4, with D possibly being TRBD1 (5 bases). This CDR3 region has 14 residues. Germline CDR1 and CDR2: MNHNS and SASEGT. Trimming cost V 7 bases and J 4 bases, with 13 bases left between them.

The rearrangement links TRBV9 to TRBJ2-5; 10 bases fit TRBD2. This CDR3 has 15 amino acids. V was pared by 0 bases and J by 2 bases, with 1 base of the junction left unmatched. The V gene's germline CDR1 is SGDLS and CDR2 YYNGEE. CDR3: CASSVEGLAQETQYF. The CDR3 DNA sequence: TGTGCCAGCAGCGTAGAGGGACTAGCGCAAGAGACCCAGTACTTC.

This clonotype was counted many times. This chain joins TRBV7-9 and TRBJ1-2; 7 positions agree with TRBD1. This CDR3 has 13 amino acids. V trimming: 5 bases; J trimming: 4 bases; junction bases outside the gene matches: 4. Germline V gene lookup returns CDR1 SEHNR and CDR2 FQNEAQ (reference sequence). In DNA, the CDR3 is TGTGCCAGCAGCCTACAGGGGAGCTATGGCTACACCTTC. Residues: CASSLQGSYGYTF.

This clonotype has a count of ten or more. This sequence joins TRBV12-3 or TRBV12-4 and TRBJ2-7; TRBD1 matches at 7 bases. V lost 6 bases and J lost 4; bases outside the gene matches: 6. The CDR3 runs 13 residues. The CDR3 reads CASSLGGRYEQYF. For the CDR3, the DNA is TGTGCCAGCAGCCTAGGGGGCAGATACGAGCAGTACTTC.

CDR3 residues: CRAARTSGREGPYEQYF. The DNA of the CDR3 is TGCAGGGCCGCAAGGACTAGCGGGAGGGAGGGCCCCTACGAGCAGTACTTC. The chain is built from TRBV20-1 and TRBJ2-7; 15 bases are shared with TRBD2. The CDR3 totals 17 residues. CDR1 is DFQATT and CDR2 is SNEGSKA in the germline V gene (reference sequence).

This clonotype has a handful of counts. The chain combines TRBV6-1 with TRBJ2-7, with TRBD2 matching over 7 bases. Germline assignment: CDR1 MNHNS and CDR2 SASEGT. CDR3 length: 14 amino acids. V lost 5 bases, J lost 0 bases, and 4 bases stayed unmatched. The CDR3 loop reads CASSIAGLSYEQYF. CDR3 coding DNA: TGTGCCAGCAGTATAGCGGGCCTCTCCTACGAGCAGTACTTC.